This TCR beta chain was identified in a study of Graves' ophthalmopathy and Graves' hyperthyroidism. The overall study: No progression to ophthalmopathy over 18 months defined stable hyperthyroidism.

Concerning this clonotype itself: The antigen remains undetermined.

V was cut by 6 bases and J by 1 base, with 12 bases left in between. In germline, CDR1 is ENHRY, CDR2 SYGVKD. This CDR3 comprises 14 residues. In this cohort, patients with other autoimmune diseases, uncontrolled infections, pregnancy or lactation were excluded. The sequenced template was RNA, covering the TCR beta CDR3 region. A first-round RT-PCR used HTBI primers, followed by a second-round multiplex PCR. A single record per CDR3 protein comes from TCRdb applying MiXCR to the multiplex PCR reads. The sample yields approximately 1.2 million distinct CDR3 sequences, around a third seen once. Findings of the study overall: Researchers report that a 13-signature model separated ophthalmopathy from stable hyperthyroidism, posting about 87% sensitivity and roughly 81% specificity. Appearing in blood as well were most expanded thyroid clonotypes above 0.001 frequency.

This TCR came from an adult man with Graves' hyperthyroidism. Input material: peripheral blood or thyroid tissue (not recorded which). The chain is built from TRBV10-3 and TRBJ1-2, with D hard to call. This CDR3 is CAISQRTVNYGYTF. In DNA form, the CDR3 reads TGTGCCATCAGCCAACGGACGGTTAACTATGGCTACACCTTC.